A selection of T cell receptor beta chains follows, all from one sample in a study of CD8 T cells in Susac syndrome. TCRdb re-derived calls from the immunoSEQ multiplex PCR reads in MiXCR, one entry per CDR3 protein. The sample lists under 300,000 distinct CDR3 sequences, less than 96% seen once, with about 0.094% in the top ten. The sequenced sample consisted of CD4+ T cells from PBMCs. The receptor set was obtained from a human donor with Susac syndrome. Both conserved end residues are part of each CDR3. D genes are given only for firm matches. Clone size is given for some rows only: seen once, a few or many times, or a class if the clone is expanded.

v_gene: TRBV9; abundance: -; j_gene: TRBJ2-7; d_gene: -; CDR3aa: CASSVAGTQIYEQYF; CDR3nt: TGTGCCAGCAGCGTAGCCGGGACACAAATTTACGAGCAGTACTTC
v_gene: TRBV21-1; abundance: -; j_gene: TRBJ2-7; d_gene: -; CDR3aa: CASSIGAGGGDEQYF; CDR3nt: TGTGCCAGCAGCATTGGGGCAGGGGGAGGCGACGAGCAGTACTTC
v_gene: TRBV20-1; abundance: once; j_gene: TRBJ1-5; d_gene: -; CDR3aa: CSARGSVRYQPQHF; CDR3nt: TGCAGTGCTAGAGGATCCGTTCGATATCAGCCCCAGCATTTT
v_gene: TRBV20-1; abundance: -; j_gene: TRBJ1-1; d_gene: -; CDR3aa: CSARAGTHKNTEAFF; CDR3nt: TGCAGTGCTAGGGCCGGGACGCACAAGAACACTGAAGCTTTCTTT
v_gene: TRBV5-1; abundance: -; j_gene: TRBJ1-1; d_gene: -; CDR3aa: CASSFGPSGKVAEAFF; CDR3nt: TGCGCCAGCAGCTTCGGCCCGTCCGGGAAGGTAGCAGAAGCTTTCTTT
v_gene: TRBV27; abundance: -; j_gene: TRBJ1-1; d_gene: -; CDR3aa: CASSPRSTGEAFF; CDR3nt: TGTGCCAGCAGTCCCCGATCTACGGGAGAAGCTTTCTTT
v_gene: TRBV28; abundance: -; j_gene: TRBJ2-7; d_gene: -; CDR3aa: CASTQNYEQYF; CDR3nt: TGTGCCAGCACCCAAAACTACGAGCAGTACTTC
v_gene: TRBV20-1; abundance: -; j_gene: TRBJ2-3; d_gene: TRBD2; CDR3aa: CSASSALAGGKRTDTQYF; CDR3nt: TGCAGTGCTAGCTCCGCACTAGCGGGAGGGAAACGGACAGATACGCAGTATTTT
v_gene: TRBV7-8; abundance: once; j_gene: TRBJ2-2; d_gene: TRBD2; CDR3aa: CASSPRDYDTGELFF; CDR3nt: TGTGCCAGCAGCCCCCGGGACTATGACACCGGGGAGCTGTTTTTT
v_gene: TRBV24-1; abundance: -; j_gene: TRBJ1-2; d_gene: -; CDR3aa: CATSDQGFNYGYTF; CDR3nt: TGTGCCACCAGTGATCAGGGCTTCAACTATGGCTACACCTTC
v_gene: TRBV29-1; abundance: -; j_gene: TRBJ1-2; d_gene: -; CDR3aa: CSVEGVWGYTF; CDR3nt: TGCAGCGTTGAGGGGGTGTGGGGCTACACCTTC
v_gene: TRBV28; abundance: -; j_gene: TRBJ2-3; d_gene: -; CDR3aa: CASWDGTDTQYF; CDR3nt: TGTGCCAGCTGGGACGGCACAGATACGCAGTATTTT
v_gene: TRBV20-1; abundance: -; j_gene: TRBJ2-3; d_gene: TRBD2; CDR3aa: CSASALTGTSGVTDTQYF; CDR3nt: TGCAGTGCTAGTGCACTAACCGGGACTAGCGGGGTTACAGATACGCAGTATTTT
v_gene: TRBV11-2; abundance: -; j_gene: TRBJ1-1; d_gene: TRBD1; CDR3aa: CAGTKGQVNTEAFF; CDR3nt: TGTGCCGGGACTAAGGGACAGGTGAACACTGAAGCTTTCTTT
v_gene: TRBV20-1; abundance: -; j_gene: TRBJ2-5; d_gene: TRBD2; CDR3aa: CSARSGLAHFETQYF; CDR3nt: TGCAGTGCTAGGTCGGGACTAGCTCATTTTGAGACCCAGTACTTC